This TCR beta chain was found in a study of blood T cell repertoires in COVID-19. Study as a whole: COVID-19 samples collected from the United States, Italy and Spain covered acute and convalescent phases. In each case, the material was cDNA or gDNA derived from T cells, B-cell-depleted T cells, or PBMCs.

Study processing details: It was from reference gene primer amplification that nucleated cell counts were estimated. Assay used: immunoSEQ multiplex PCR; TCRdb lists only in-frame clones, some missing. The V and J calls and the clone size are those of that table, but D and trimming were determined from the DNA. The data show approximately 74,000 clones, with 60% to 85% seen just once and 16% held by the top ten. With 4 bases removed from V and 2 bases from J, the gap between germline ends came to 10 bases. The CDR3 sequence is 14 residues long. Germline V gene sequence: CDR1 MNHEY, CDR2 SVGAGI. Specimen: peripheral blood. This TCR derives from a man between 60 and 70 years old with acute or convalescent COVID-19. The gene calls are TRBV6-5 and TRBJ2-3; maybe TRBD1 (7 bases). CDR3 protein: CASSSGGNTDTQYF. The CDR3 bases are TGTGCCAGCAGTTCAGGGGGGAACACAGATACGCAGTATTTT.